The rows below give T cell receptor beta chains drawn from one sample of a study of blood T cell repertoires in COVID-19. The assay was immunoSEQ multiplex PCR, and TCRdb's table has in-frame clones only and misses some. The sample contains approximately 150,000 clones, approximately 88% of which appear only once. Material for sequencing was peripheral blood. The receptor source for this set is a man in his 70s with acute or convalescent COVID-19. The CDR3 runs from the conserved cysteine through the conserved F or W. D genes are given only for firm matches. Clone size is given for some rows only: seen once, a few or many times, or a class if the clone is expanded.

clone size,D gene,J gene,V gene,CDR3 protein,CDR3 DNA
-,TRBD2,TRBJ2-7,TRBV9,CASSTGLAGTYEQYF,TGTGCCAGCAGCACCGGACTAGCGGGCACCTACGAGCAGTACTTC
-,-,TRBJ1-5,TRBV2,CASTQNNQPQHF,TGTGCCAGCACCCAGAACAATCAGCCCCAGCATTTT
-,-,TRBJ1-2,TRBV7-3,CASSLNPGKECTF,TGTGCCAGCAGCTTAAACCCAGGGAAGGAGTGCACCTTC
-,-,TRBJ2-1,TRBV28,CASSFSPRVGLNNEQFF,TGTGCCAGCAGTTTTTCACCCAGGGTAGGGCTGAACAATGAGCAGTTCTTC
-,TRBD2,TRBJ2-5,TRBV9,CASSASGGAQETQYF,TGTGCCAGCAGCGCTAGCGGGGGGGCACAGGAGACCCAGTACTTC
-,-,TRBJ1-5,TRBV11-2,CASSQGRGQQPQHF,TGTGCCAGCAGCCAAGGGAGAGGGCAACAGCCCCAGCATTTT
-,-,TRBJ1-2,TRBV9,CASSVAEGRGYTF,TGTGCCAGCAGCGTCGCGGAGGGGAGAGGCTACACCTTC
-,-,TRBJ2-3,TRBV7-9,CASSPMGGTDTQYF,TGTGCCAGCAGCCCCATGGGAGGCACAGATACGCAGTATTTT
-,-,TRBJ1-2,TRBV6-5,CASKVGAGYGYTF,TGTGCCAGCAAGGTGGGGGCTGGATATGGCTACACCTTC
-,-,TRBJ2-2,TRBV10-1,CASRIGATGELFF,TGCGCCAGCAGGATAGGGGCCACCGGGGAGCTGTTTTTT
-,TRBD1,TRBJ1-1,TRBV7-4,CASRSSQGIHTEAFF,TGTGCCAGCAGATCTTCACAGGGGATACACACTGAAGCTTTCTTT
-,TRBD1,TRBJ2-2,TRBV4-1,CASSRPGQGATNTGELFF,TGCGCCAGCAGCCGCCCGGGACAGGGGGCGACGAACACCGGGGAGCTGTTTTTT
-,TRBD1,TRBJ1-2,TRBV29-1,CSVEIAGGYGYTF,TGCAGCGTTGAAATCGCAGGGGGCTATGGCTACACCTTC
-,TRBD2,TRBJ2-7,TRBV6-5,CASSYSVLAGANEQYF,TGTGCCAGCAGTTACTCTGTTCTGGCGGGAGCCAACGAGCAGTACTTC
-,-,TRBJ1-6,TRBV28,CASSLGGRGSPLHF,TGTGCCAGCAGTTTGGGGGGAAGGGGTTCACCCCTCCACTTT
-,TRBD1,TRBJ2-7,TRBV6-5,CASSPGTGADSEQYF,TGTGCCAGCAGTCCCGGGACAGGGGCTGATAGCGAGCAGTACTTC
few,-,TRBJ1-6,TRBV2,CASSGAVYNSPLHF,TGTGCCAGCAGTGGGGCAGTCTATAATTCACCCCTCCACTTT
-,-,TRBJ2-3,TRBV6-5,CASSYDSKVTNTQYF,TGTGCCAGCAGTTACGACAGTAAGGTGACAAATACGCAGTATTTT
-,-,TRBJ2-5,TRBV20-1,CTTGGGETQYF,TGCACCACTGGGGGAGGAGAGACCCAGTACTTC
-,-,TRBJ2-7,TRBV2,CASSDPRVWYEQYF,TGTGCCAGCAGCGATCCTCGGGTGTGGTACGAGCAGTACTTC
once,-,TRBJ1-3,TRBV6-5,CASTGSGNTIYF,TGTGCCAGTACGGGCTCTGGAAACACCATATATTTT
-,TRBD1,TRBJ2-4,TRBV6-5,CASGTGVVNIQYF,TGTGCCAGCGGGACAGGGGTCGTGAACATTCAGTACTTC
-,-,TRBJ2-1,TRBV2,CASSGSGRSSYNEQFF,TGTGCCAGCAGTGGGAGCGGGCGGAGCTCCTACAATGAGCAGTTCTTC
few,TRBD1,TRBJ2-1,TRBV9,CASSVGDSSYNEQFF,TGTGCCAGCAGCGTAGGGGACAGCTCCTACAATGAGCAGTTCTTC
-,TRBD1,TRBJ1-2,TRBV7-2,CASSPYRGLDGYTF,TGTGCCAGCAGCCCATACAGGGGGCTGGATGGCTACACCTTC
-,TRBD2,TRBJ2-3,TRBV19,CASFSGGAADTQYF,TGTGCCAGTTTCAGCGGGGGGGCAGCAGATACGCAGTATTTT
-,TRBD1,TRBJ2-2,TRBV19,CASSGTGGTGELFF,TGTGCCAGTAGTGGCACAGGGGGCACCGGGGAGCTGTTTTTT
few,TRBD1,TRBJ1-5,TRBV5-8,CASSSGQGGQPQHF,TGTGCCAGCAGCTCCGGACAGGGCGGTCAGCCCCAGCATTTT
-,-,TRBJ1-1,TRBV16,CASSPVSLQGNTEAFF,TGTGCCAGCAGCCCCGTAAGCTTGCAGGGCAACACTGAAGCTTTCTTT
-,-,TRBJ2-7,TRBV28,CASTRGGSVLYEQYF,TGTGCCAGCACCCGTGGGGGGTCCGTCCTCTACGAGCAGTACTTC
-,TRBD1,TRBJ2-5,TRBV10-3,CAISEYGTGDGETQYF,TGTGCCATCAGTGAGTACGGGACAGGGGACGGAGAGACCCAGTACTTC
-,-,TRBJ2-7,TRBV20-1,CSASHSTSSYEQYF,TGCAGTGCTAGTCACAGTACCAGCTCCTACGAGCAGTACTTC
-,TRBD2,TRBJ2-7,TRBV7-9,CAGGEGTSYEQYF,TGTGCCGGCGGGGAGGGGACCTCCTACGAGCAGTACTTC
-,-,TRBJ2-2,TRBV4-2,CASRSRGNAGELFF,TGTGCCAGCAGGTCCAGGGGTAACGCCGGGGAGCTGTTTTTT
-,-,TRBJ1-1,TRBV19,CASSTTGMNTEAFF,TGTGCCAGTAGTACGACAGGAATGAACACTGAAGCTTTCTTT
-,-,TRBJ2-1,TRBV4-2,CASSQATGAPANEQFF,TGTGCCAGCAGCCAAGCCACGGGAGCCCCGGCAAATGAGCAGTTCTTC
-,TRBD1,TRBJ1-6,TRBV5-6,CASSLRNRGNSPLHF,TGTGCCAGCAGCTTGAGAAACAGGGGTAATTCACCCCTCCACTTT
-,TRBD1,TRBJ1-1,TRBV7-8,CASSLAGTGGKAFF,TGTGCCAGCAGCTTGGCCGGGACAGGGGGGAAGGCTTTCTTT
few,TRBD1,TRBJ1-2,TRBV29-1,CSVHRGSYGYTF,TGCAGCGTGCACAGGGGGTCCTATGGCTACACCTTC
-,TRBD1,TRBJ1-3,TRBV27,CASRQGQTSGNTIYF,TGTGCCAGCAGACAGGGACAGACCTCTGGAAACACCATATATTTT
-,TRBD2,TRBJ2-3,TRBV29-1,CSTTGLAGVDTQYF,TGCAGCACAACCGGACTAGCGGGAGTAGATACGCAGTATTTT
-,-,TRBJ2-3,TRBV5-1,CASSWTWRDTQYF,TGCGCCAGCAGCTGGACATGGAGAGATACGCAGTATTTT
-,TRBD1,TRBJ1-4,TRBV5-1,CASSKGQGATNEKLFF,TGCGCCAGCAGCAAAGGACAGGGGGCAACTAATGAAAAACTGTTTTTT
-,-,TRBJ2-3,TRBV19,CASSPSPSTDTQYF,TGTGCCAGTAGCCCCTCCCCTAGCACAGATACGCAGTATTTT
-,-,TRBJ1-5,TRBV18,CASSPGISGQPQHF,TGTGCCAGCTCACCGGGGATCAGCGGGCAGCCCCAGCATTTT
-,-,TRBJ1-5,TRBV27,CASSFRVRQPQHF,TGTGCCAGCAGTTTCAGGGTACGTCAGCCCCAGCATTTT
-,-,TRBJ1-3,TRBV28,CASSLDSSGNTIYF,TGTGCCAGCAGCCTCGACAGCTCTGGAAACACCATATATTTT
-,-,TRBJ2-2,TRBV3-1/TRBV3-2,CASSSGANTGELFF,TGTGCCAGCAGTTCGGGAGCGAACACCGGGGAGCTGTTTTTT
-,TRBD1,TRBJ1-1,TRBV19,CASRADRVATEAFF,TGTGCCAGTAGGGCGGACAGGGTGGCCACTGAAGCTTTCTTT
-,-,TRBJ1-5,TRBV2,CASRGGSGGQPQHF,TGTGCCAGCCGGGGGGGTTCCGGCGGACAGCCCCAGCATTTT
-,TRBD1,TRBJ2-7,TRBV5-4,CASSLEDRGAYEQYF,TGTGCCAGCAGCTTGGAAGACAGGGGGGCCTACGAGCAGTACTTC
-,-,TRBJ1-1,TRBV7-2,CASRPPVAVNTEAFF,TGTGCCAGCAGACCCCCCGTAGCCGTGAACACTGAAGCTTTCTTT
-,-,TRBJ2-2,TRBV10-1,CASSESRSGELFF,TGCGCCAGCAGTGAGTCCAGATCCGGGGAGCTGTTTTTT
few,-,TRBJ2-2,TRBV4-1,CASSQDKGANTGELFF,TGCGCCAGCAGCCAAGATAAAGGGGCGAACACCGGGGAGCTGTTTTTT
-,-,TRBJ1-2,TRBV18,CASSPDSLPNYGYTF,TGTGCCAGCTCACCGGACAGCCTGCCCAACTATGGCTACACCTTC
-,TRBD1,TRBJ1-5,TRBV2,CASKTGHFSNQPQHF,TGTGCCAGTAAGACAGGGCATTTTAGCAATCAGCCCCAGCATTTT
once,TRBD2,TRBJ2-1,TRBV11-1,CASSLVTSGRNNEQFF,TGTGCCAGCAGCTTAGTTACTAGCGGGAGAAACAATGAGCAGTTCTTC